The clone carrying this T cell receptor (beta chain) has more than one count but fewer than ten. This specimen belongs to a study of molecular identifiers for immune sequencing clone quantification. In TCRdb, the PCR reads were re-called with MiXCR into one record per CDR3 protein. The data hold about 500,000 distinct CDR3 sequences, with 25% observed a single time. Germline CDR1 reads MNHNY; CDR2 reads SVGAGI (reference sequence). This CDR3 spans 11 amino acids. V lost 7 bases and J lost 5, with 5 bases in between. Input material: naive CD8+ T cells from blood, with Jurkat cell RNA spiked in. Sample subset: FACS-sorted CD8+CD4-CCR7+CD45RA+ naive T cells. This clonotype was sampled from a human donor in good health. Some libraries in this study had Jurkat cell RNA spiked in. The rearrangement joins TRBV6-6 to TRBJ2-2; D is uncertain. The CDR3 here is CASIHTGELFF. Written as DNA, the CDR3 is TGTGCCAGCATTCATACCGGGGAGCTGTTTTTT.